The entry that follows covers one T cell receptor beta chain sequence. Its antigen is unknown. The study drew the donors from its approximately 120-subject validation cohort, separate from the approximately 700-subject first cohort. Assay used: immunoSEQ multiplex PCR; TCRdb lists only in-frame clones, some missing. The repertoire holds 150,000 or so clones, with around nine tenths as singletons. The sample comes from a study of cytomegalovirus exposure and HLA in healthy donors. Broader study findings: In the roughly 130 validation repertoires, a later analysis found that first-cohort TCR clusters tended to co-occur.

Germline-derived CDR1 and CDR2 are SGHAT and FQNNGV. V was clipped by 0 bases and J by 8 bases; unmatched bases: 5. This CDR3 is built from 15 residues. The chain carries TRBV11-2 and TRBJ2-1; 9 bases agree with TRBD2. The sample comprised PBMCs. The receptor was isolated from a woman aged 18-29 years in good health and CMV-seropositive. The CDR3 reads CASSLDWREGDEQFF. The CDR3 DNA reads TGTGCCAGCAGCTTAGATTGGCGGGAGGGCGATGAGCAGTTCTTC.